This T cell receptor beta chain came from a study of long-term antiretroviral therapy in people with HIV. Investigators performed immunoSEQ version v3.0 at survey level. Libraries were prepared by immunoSEQ multiplex PCR; TCRdb keeps only in-frame clonotypes and omits some of them. In the table there are around 20,000 clones, roughly 80% of which are singletons. General study points: Relative to control repertoires, HIV repertoires exhibited narrower CDR3 length ranges. Missing from the dataset were any data on ART adherence, viral resistance or therapy changes.

The germline V gene has CDR1 SGHDN and CDR2 FVKESK. The CDR3 extends over 18 amino acids. Trimming took off 0 bases at V and 0 bases at J, with 17 bases between the two ends. In the case of this clone: The antigen is unknown.

United States facilities provided treatment to all participants with HIV. Roughly 0.95-11 million cryopreserved PBMC were held in samples before DNA extraction. The V call is TRBV14, the J call TRBJ1-2; D is unclear. The receptor comes from a woman between 25 and 40 years old with HIV. The sequencing here drew on unsorted PBMCs, taken 2.9 years after starting antiretroviral therapy. Written as DNA, the CDR3 is TGTGCCAGCAGCCAAGAAAGCATTTATGGACGGACTAACTATGGCTACACCTTC. Encoded protein: CASSQESIYGRTNYGYTF.